This T cell receptor (beta chain) was obtained from a study of T cell responses to AZD1222 COVID-19 vaccine. General study findings and limits: Sampling that yielded the repertoires occurred only after the peak T cell response.

The repertoire was sequenced with immunoSEQ multiplex PCR; TCRdb's copy has only in-frame clones and lacks some. Altogether about 81,000 clones are present, under 95% being singletons, with the ten largest covering approximately 8%. In regard to this clone: Its antigen is currently unknown.

The V gene lost 0 bases and the J gene lost 5 bases, with 18 bases spanning the gap. This CDR3 spans 17 amino acids. Germline V CDR1 and CDR2: SGHAT, FQDESV (reference sequence). The chain couples TRBV11-1 to TRBJ2-3; TRBD1 might be the D (6 bases). The receptor's source is an adult who received the AZD1222 COVID-19 vaccine. Sequencing was performed on peripheral blood, taken 28 days after the second AZD1222 dose. The CDR3 DNA is TGTGCCAGCAGCTTAGCGAGTTCAGGGGCGGGTATAGATACGCAGTATTTT. This sequence encodes CASSLASSGAGIDTQYF.